This T cell receptor (beta chain) was identified during a study of T cell responses to AZD1222 COVID-19 vaccine. Whole-study results and caveats: Following two doses of AZD1222, Spike-specific TCR breadth and depth rose. Unmutated regions of variants are reportedly targeted by nearly half of spike-specific TCRs. Repertoire sampling occurred only after the peak T cell response. Clonal diversity was possibly underestimated, and the donors were mostly white British, with more females.

This clone has a single count. Its antigen is not identified. Trimming took off 3 bases at V and 8 bases at J, with 19 bases between the two ends. In germline, CDR1 is GTSNPN, CDR2 SVGIG (reference sequence). There are 14 residues in the CDR3. Assay used: immunoSEQ multiplex PCR; TCRdb lists only in-frame clones, some missing. The sample yields 120,000 to 150,000 clones, just over 90% seen once. The V gene is TRBV30, the J gene TRBJ1-2; D might be TRBD1 (6 bases). The sequence derives from an adult in good health. The specimen was peripheral blood, collected on day 0 of MenACWY control vaccination. The CDR3 here is CAWRARDTRIGYTF. For the CDR3, the DNA is TGTGCCTGGAGGGCCCGGGACACTCGAATAGGCTACACCTTC.